This T cell receptor (beta chain) emerged from a study of beta chain features in type 1 diabetes. Across the study: Analysis included 107,917,701 sorted cells drawn from all samples. Findings of the study overall: Significant though moderate, a shortening of TCRB CDR3s appeared in all four CD4+ subsets of Type 1 diabetes patients. High TCR expression in some cells could lead to their over-representation in cDNA sequencing. Patients with type 1 diabetes showed fewer VDJ junction insertions and more deletions.

The authors sorted CD4+ naive, central memory, regulatory and stem cell-like memory cells via CD45RO/CCR7/CD25/CD127/CD95/CD27. Details on this clone: Its antigen is undetermined.

All of the isolated RNA was reverse transcribed, so expressed TCRB transcripts were sequenced. Libraries were prepared by immunoSEQ multiplex PCR; TCRdb keeps only in-frame clonotypes and omits some of them. The data hold approximately 43,000 clones, with over 50% observed a single time. The sequence was obtained from a man younger than 45 with type 1 diabetes. Some clones in this sample may be carry-over from other donors' samples. What was sequenced was Tregs from blood.

The CDR3 region has the DNA TGTGCCAGCTCACCATACGGACAGGGGAACACTGAAGCTTTCTTT. Its translation is CASSPYGQGNTEAFF. The chain is built from TRBV18 and TRBJ1-1, with 8 bases fitting TRBD1. CDR1 is KGHSH and CDR2 is LQKENI in the germline V gene. V was clipped by 2 bases and J by 1 base; unmatched bases: 3. The CDR3 runs to 15 residues. Combining the CDR3 with reference TRBV18 and TRBJ1-1 gives the whole variable domain NAGVMQNPRHLVRRRGQEARLRCSPMKGHSHVYWYRQLPEEGLKFMVYLQKENIIDESGMPKERFSAEFPKEGPSILRIQQVVRGDSAAYFCASSPYGQGNTEAFFGQGTRLTVV.